This T cell receptor beta chain originates from a study of identical twins. TCRdb independently ran MiXCR on the 5' RACE reads; one entry per CDR3 protein. The top ten clones hold 14% to 15% of a sample with around 250,000 distinct CDR3 sequences, about 6.7% of them seen once. CDR1 and CDR2 from the germline V gene are MNHEY and SVGEGT. This CDR3 has 18 residues. The germline V and J ends were trimmed by 4 bases and 6 bases, with 28 bases remaining between them. A few counts support this clonotype. This same sample was also part of a study on T cells expressing NK-cell markers. That investigation notes: The CD3+CD56-NKG2C+ fraction of a handful of donors was likewise dominated by these clonotypes.

The chain couples TRBV6-2 or TRBV6-3 to TRBJ2-7; tentatively, D is TRBD1 (6 bases). The sample consisted of CD8+ T cells sorted from blood. The clonotype was recovered from a woman under 30 in good health. The CDR3 coding sequence is TGTGCCAGCAGTTTCTCCCGGGACATTACTAAAGTTTTGGGCGAGCAGTACTTC. Translation gives CASSFSRDITKVLGEQYF.